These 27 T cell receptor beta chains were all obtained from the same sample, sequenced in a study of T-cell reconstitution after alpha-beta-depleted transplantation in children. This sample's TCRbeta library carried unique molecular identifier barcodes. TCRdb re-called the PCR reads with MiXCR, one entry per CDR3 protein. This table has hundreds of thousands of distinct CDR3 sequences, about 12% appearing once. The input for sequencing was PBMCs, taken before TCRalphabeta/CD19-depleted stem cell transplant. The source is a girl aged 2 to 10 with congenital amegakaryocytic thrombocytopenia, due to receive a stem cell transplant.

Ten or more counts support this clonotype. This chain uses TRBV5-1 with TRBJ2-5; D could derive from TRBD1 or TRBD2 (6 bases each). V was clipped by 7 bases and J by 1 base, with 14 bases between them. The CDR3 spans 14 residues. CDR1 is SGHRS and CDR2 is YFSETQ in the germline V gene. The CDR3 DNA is TGCGCCAGCTGTCGACTAGGGGGCCAAGAGACCCAGTACTTC. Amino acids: CASCRLGGQETQYF.

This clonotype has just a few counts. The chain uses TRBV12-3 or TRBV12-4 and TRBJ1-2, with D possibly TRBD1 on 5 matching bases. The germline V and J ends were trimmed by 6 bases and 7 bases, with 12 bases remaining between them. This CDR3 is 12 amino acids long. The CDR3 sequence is CASRGRTSGYTF. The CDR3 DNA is TGTGCCAGCAGGGGGCGGACAAGTGGCTACACCTTC.

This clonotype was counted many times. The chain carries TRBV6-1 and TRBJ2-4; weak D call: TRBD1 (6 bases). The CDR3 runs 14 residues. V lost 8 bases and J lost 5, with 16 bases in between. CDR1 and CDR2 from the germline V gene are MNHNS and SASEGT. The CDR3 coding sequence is TGTGCCAGCTCCGTTACAGGGTTCGAAAACATTCAGTACTTC. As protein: CASSVTGFENIQYF.

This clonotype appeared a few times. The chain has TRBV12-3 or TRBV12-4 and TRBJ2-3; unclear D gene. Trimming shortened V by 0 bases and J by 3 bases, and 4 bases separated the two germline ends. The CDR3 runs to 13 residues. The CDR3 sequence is CASSLAKTDTQYF. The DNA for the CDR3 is TGTGCCAGCAGTTTAGCGAAAACAGATACGCAGTATTTT.

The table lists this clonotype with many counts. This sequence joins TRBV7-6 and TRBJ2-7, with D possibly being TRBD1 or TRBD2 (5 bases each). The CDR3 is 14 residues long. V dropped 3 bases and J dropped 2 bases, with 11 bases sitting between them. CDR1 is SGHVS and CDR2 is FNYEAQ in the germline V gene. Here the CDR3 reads CASSFGTDAYEQYF. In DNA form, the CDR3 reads TGTGCCAGCAGCTTTGGGACGGACGCCTACGAGCAGTACTTC.

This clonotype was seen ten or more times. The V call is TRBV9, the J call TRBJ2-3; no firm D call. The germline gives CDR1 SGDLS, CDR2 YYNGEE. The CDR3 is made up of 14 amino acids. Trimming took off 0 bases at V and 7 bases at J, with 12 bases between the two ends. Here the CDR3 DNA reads TGTGCCAGCAGCGTAGCCCTCTTCTCAAATACGCAGTATTTT. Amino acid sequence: CASSVALFSNTQYF.

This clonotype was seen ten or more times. CDR3 sequence (DNA): TGCAGTGCTATGATACCCGGCCCAGGACTAGCCTACAATGAGCAGTTCTTC. Translated: CSAMIPGPGLAYNEQFF. V and J are TRBV20-1 and TRBJ2-1; 7 bases match TRBD2. This CDR3 contains 17 residues. Germline values: CDR1 DFQATT, CDR2 SNEGSKA (reference sequence). J was trimmed by 2 bases and V by 4 bases; bases with no gene match: 14.

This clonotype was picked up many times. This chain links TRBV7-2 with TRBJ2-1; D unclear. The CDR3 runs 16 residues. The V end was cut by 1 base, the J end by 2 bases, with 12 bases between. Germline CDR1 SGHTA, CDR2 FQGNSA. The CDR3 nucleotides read TGTGCCAGCAGCTTAGGGCCATCTTCGGCCTACAATGAGCAGTTCTTC. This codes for CASSLGPSSAYNEQFF.

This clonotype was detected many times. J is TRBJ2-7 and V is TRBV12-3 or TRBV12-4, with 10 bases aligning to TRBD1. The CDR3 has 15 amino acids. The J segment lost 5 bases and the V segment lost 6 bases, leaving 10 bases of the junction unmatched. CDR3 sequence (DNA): TGTGCCAGCAGCCCGACAGGGGGCGAACCTAACGAGCAGTACTTC. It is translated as CASSPTGGEPNEQYF.

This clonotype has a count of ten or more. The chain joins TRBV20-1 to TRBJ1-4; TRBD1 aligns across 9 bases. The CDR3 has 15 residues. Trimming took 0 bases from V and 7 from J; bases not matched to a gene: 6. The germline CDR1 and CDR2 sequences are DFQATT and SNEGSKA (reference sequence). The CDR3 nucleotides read TGCAGTGCTAGAGAGAACAGGGGGCATGGTGAAAAACTGTTTTTT. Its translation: CSARENRGHGEKLFF.

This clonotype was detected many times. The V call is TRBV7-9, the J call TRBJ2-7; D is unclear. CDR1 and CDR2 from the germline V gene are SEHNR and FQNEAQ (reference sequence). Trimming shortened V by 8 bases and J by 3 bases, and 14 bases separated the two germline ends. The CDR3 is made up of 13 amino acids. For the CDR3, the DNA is TGTGCCAGCGAGGTTTTAGGAGTCTACGAGCAGTACTTC. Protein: CASEVLGVYEQYF.

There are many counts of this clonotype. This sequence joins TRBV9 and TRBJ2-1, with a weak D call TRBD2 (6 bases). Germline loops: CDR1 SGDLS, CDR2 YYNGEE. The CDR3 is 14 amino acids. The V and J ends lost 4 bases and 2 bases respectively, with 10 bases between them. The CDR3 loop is CASSSSGTYNEQFF. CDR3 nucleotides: TGTGCCAGCAGCAGTAGCGGAACCTACAATGAGCAGTTCTTC.

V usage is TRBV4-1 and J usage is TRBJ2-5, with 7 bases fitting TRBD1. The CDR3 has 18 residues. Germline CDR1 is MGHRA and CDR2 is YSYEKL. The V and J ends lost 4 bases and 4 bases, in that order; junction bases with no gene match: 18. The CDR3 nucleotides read TGCGCCAGCAGCCCCATTACAGGGGACCTCGCCTTGGGAGAGACCCAGTACTTC. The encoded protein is CASSPITGDLALGETQYF.

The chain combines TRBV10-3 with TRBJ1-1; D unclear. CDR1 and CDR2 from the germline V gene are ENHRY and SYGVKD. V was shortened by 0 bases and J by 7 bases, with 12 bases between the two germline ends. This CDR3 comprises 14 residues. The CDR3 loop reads CAISESTLDYEAFF. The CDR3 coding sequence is TGTGCCATCAGTGAGTCGACTCTAGATTATGAAGCTTTCTTT.

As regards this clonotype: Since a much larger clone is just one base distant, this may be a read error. The CDR3: CASSLVVGSQETPYF. CDR3 nucleotide sequence: TGTGCCAGCAGTTTAGTGGTGGGCAGCCAAGAGACCCCGTACTTC. V and J are TRBV12-3 or TRBV12-4 and TRBJ2-5, with D unresolved. The CDR3 has 15 residues.

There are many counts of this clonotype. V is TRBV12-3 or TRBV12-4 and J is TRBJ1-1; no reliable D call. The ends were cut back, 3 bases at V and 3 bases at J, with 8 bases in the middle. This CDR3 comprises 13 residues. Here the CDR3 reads CASSFHIYTEAFF. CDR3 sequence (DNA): TGTGCCAGCAGTTTTCATATATACACTGAAGCTTTCTTT.

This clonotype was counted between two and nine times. CDR3 amino acids: CASRIRLAGEQETQYF. CDR3 sequence (DNA): TGTGCCAGCAGGATCCGACTAGCGGGGGAACAAGAGACCCAGTACTTC. The J gene is TRBJ2-5, the V gene TRBV28, with TRBD2 matching 12 bases. This CDR3 region has 16 residues. The germline gives CDR1 MDHEN, CDR2 SYDVKM. The ends lost 6 bases at V and 2 bases at J; junction bases unmatched: 7.

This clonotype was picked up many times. CDR3 DNA: TGTGCCAGCAGCCCCGGGACTAGCGGGAGGGAGACCCAGTACTTC. This encodes CASSPGTSGRETQYF. This sequence joins TRBV7-2 and TRBJ2-5, with 15 bases identical to TRBD2. The trim removed 5 bases at V and 5 bases at J, leaving 3 bases unmatched. CDR3 size: 15 residues. The V gene's germline CDR1 is SGHTA and CDR2 FQGNSA.

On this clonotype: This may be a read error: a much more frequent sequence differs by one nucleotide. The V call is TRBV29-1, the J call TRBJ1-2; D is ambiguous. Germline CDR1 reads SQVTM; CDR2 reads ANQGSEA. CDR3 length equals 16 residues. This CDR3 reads CSVEERGQARYYGDTF. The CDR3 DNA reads TGCAGCGTTGAAGAGCGAGGTCAGGCCCGATACTATGGCGACACCTTC.

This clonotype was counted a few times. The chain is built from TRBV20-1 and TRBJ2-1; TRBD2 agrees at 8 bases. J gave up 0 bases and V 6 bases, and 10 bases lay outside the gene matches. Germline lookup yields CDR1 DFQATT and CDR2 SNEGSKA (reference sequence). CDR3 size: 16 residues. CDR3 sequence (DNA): TGCAGTGCCCCCCTGACTAGCGACCCCTCCTACAATGAGCAGTTCTTC. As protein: CSAPLTSDPSYNEQFF.

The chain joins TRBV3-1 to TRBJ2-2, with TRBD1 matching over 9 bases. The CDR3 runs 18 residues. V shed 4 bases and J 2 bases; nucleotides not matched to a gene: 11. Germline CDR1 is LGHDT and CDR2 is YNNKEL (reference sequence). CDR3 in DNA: TGTGCCAGCAGCCCAATCCCCGGGACAGGGCCCAACACCGGGGAGCTGTTTTTT. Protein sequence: CASSPIPGTGPNTGELFF.

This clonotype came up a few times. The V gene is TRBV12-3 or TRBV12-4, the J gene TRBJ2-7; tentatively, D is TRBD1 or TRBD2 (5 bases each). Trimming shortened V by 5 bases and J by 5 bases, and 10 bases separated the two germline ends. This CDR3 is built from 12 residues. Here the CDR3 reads CASSEGLHEQYF. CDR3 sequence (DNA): TGTGCCAGCAGTGAGGGGCTCCACGAGCAGTACTTC.

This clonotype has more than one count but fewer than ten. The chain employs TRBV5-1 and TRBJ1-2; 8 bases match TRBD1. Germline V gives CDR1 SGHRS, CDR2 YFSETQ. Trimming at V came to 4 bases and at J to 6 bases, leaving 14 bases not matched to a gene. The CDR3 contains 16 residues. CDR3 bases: TGCGCCAGCAGCCTCCCCCCCGGGACAGGAGGACATGGCTACACCTTC. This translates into CASSLPPGTGGHGYTF. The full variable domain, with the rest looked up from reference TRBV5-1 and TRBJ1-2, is KAGVTQTPRYLIKTRGQQVTLSCSPISGHRSVSWYQQTPGQGLQFLFEYFSETQRNKGNFPGRFSGRQFSNSRSEMNVSTLELGDSALYLCASSLPPGTGGHGYTFGSGTRLTVV.

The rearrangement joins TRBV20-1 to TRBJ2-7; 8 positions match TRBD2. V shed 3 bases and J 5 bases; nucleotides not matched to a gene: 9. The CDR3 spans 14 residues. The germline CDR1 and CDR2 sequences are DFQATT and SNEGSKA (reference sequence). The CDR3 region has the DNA TGCAGTGCTAGTCTCGGGGGGGGGAAGGACGAGCAGTACTTC. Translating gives CSASLGGGKDEQYF.

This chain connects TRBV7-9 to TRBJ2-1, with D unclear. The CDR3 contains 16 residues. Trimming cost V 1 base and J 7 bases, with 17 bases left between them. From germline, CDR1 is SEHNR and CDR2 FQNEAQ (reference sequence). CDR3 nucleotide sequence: TGTGCCAGCAGCTTAGACACCTCTCGTCGAGAAAATGAGCAGTTCTTC. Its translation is CASSLDTSRRENEQFF.

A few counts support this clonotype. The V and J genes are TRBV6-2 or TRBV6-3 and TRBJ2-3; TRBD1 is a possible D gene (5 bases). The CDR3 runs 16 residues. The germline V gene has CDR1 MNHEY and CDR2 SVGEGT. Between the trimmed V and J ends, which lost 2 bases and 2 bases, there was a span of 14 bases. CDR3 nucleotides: TGTGCCAGCAGTTACACCAGGGAACCCTACACAGATACGCAGTATTTT. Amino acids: CASSYTREPYTDTQYF.

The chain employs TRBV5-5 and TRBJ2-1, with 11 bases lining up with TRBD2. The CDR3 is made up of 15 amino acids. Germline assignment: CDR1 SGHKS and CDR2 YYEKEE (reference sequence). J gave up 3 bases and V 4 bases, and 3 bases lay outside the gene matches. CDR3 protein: CASSTSGRVYNEQFF. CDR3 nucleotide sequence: TGTGCCAGCAGCACTAGCGGGAGAGTCTACAATGAGCAGTTCTTC.